These 5 T cell receptor beta chains were sequenced from one sample in a study of tumor and adjacent non-tumor tissue in lung cancer. The library came from three nested PCR rounds adapted from ARM-PCR protocols. In TCRdb, the multiplex PCR reads were re-called with MiXCR into one record per CDR3 protein. This table has 120,000 or so distinct CDR3 sequences, approximately 87% appearing once. RNA was extracted from bulk tissue without any cell sorting. The sample comprised lung tumor tissue. The source is a man aged 65 to 79 with non-small cell lung cancer.

A note on this clonotype: This may be a read error: a much more frequent sequence differs by one nucleotide. The chain recombines TRBV13 with TRBJ2-5, with 9 bases matching TRBD1. The J segment lost 2 bases and the V segment lost 7 bases, leaving 8 bases of the junction unmatched. CDR3 length: 15 amino acids. CDR1 and CDR2 from the germline V gene are PRHDT and FYEKMQ (reference sequence). The chain's CDR3 is CASKLQGQGQETQYF. As DNA, the CDR3 is TGTGCCAGCAAATTACAGGGACAGGGTCAAGAGACCCAGTACTTC. The variable domain in full, with the rest retrieved from reference TRBV13 and TRBJ2-5, is AAGVIQSPRHLIKEKRETATLKCYPIPRHDTVYWYQQGPGQDPQFLISFYEKMQSDKGSIPDRFSAQQFSDYHSELNMSSLELGDSALYFCASKLQGQGQETQYFGPGTRLLVL.

CDR3 nucleotide sequence: TGTGCCAGCAGCTTCGGGACTAGCGCCTTCTACGAGCAGTACTTC. It specifies CASSFGTSAFYEQYF. The V call is TRBV11-2, the J call TRBJ2-7, with 10 nucleotides matching TRBD2. The CDR3 runs to 15 residues. Trimming cost V 3 bases and J 3 bases; bases outside gene matches: 5. From germline, CDR1 is SGHAT and CDR2 FQNNGV.

In regard to this clonotype: Sequence at one end of the junction differs from germline and may be a read error. The gene calls are TRBV7-8 and TRBJ2-5; D is possibly TRBD2 (6 bases). From germline, CDR1 is SGHVS and CDR2 FQNEAQ. The CDR3 loop spans 17 amino acids. The CDR3 region has the DNA TGTGCCATCAGCTTAGCGTCGAGCGGAACTGGAGGGGAGACCCAGTACTTC. Translating gives CAISLASSGTGGETQYF.

The chain recombines TRBV11-2 with TRBJ1-6; D ambiguous. There are 15 residues in the CDR3. Per germline, CDR1 SGHAT and CDR2 FQNNGV. V was pared by 6 bases and J by 17 bases, with 26 bases between. Here the CDR3 reads CASSSQSSYDSLFHF. The CDR3 region has the DNA TGTGCCAGCAGTTCCCAAAGCTCCTATGATTCACTCTTCCACTTT.

With respect to this clonotype: A much bigger clone sits one base away, suggesting this may be a read error. The V and J genes are TRBV28 and TRBJ1-1; D is unclear. Germline V gives CDR1 MDHEN, CDR2 SYDVKM. The CDR3 contains 14 residues. The CDR3 region is CASRLSARNTEALF. CDR3 in DNA: TGTGCCAGCAGGCTGTCCGCCAGAAACACTGAAGCTCTCTTT.